Described below is a single T cell receptor beta chain sequence and its context. Its specificity is unknown. Amplification by 5'RACE using constant-segment primers produced TCR alpha and TCR beta cDNA libraries that carried sample barcodes and UMIs. TCRdb used MiXCR to reprocess the 5' RACE reads, holding one entry per CDR3 protein. The sample holds under 300,000 distinct CDR3 sequences, about a sixth seen once. Germline V CDR1 and CDR2: MNHNY, SVGAGI (reference sequence). This CDR3 has 16 amino acids. V lost 7 bases and J 1 base, leaving 17 bases between the germline ends. The record originates from a study of T-cell memory formation after mild COVID-19. Findings and caveats of the study: Those CD4+ clones that contracted were mainly in CM and EM (CD8+ ones in EMRA). CD4/CD8 balance characterized clones contracting day 15 to 85, and CD4+ skew characterized later expanders.

Specimen: PBMCs or a T cell subset sorted from them (not recorded which). This chain uses TRBV6-6 with TRBJ1-5; D call uncertain. The receptor was isolated from a man between 18 and 35 years old who had mild COVID-19 (a few samples of this study predate the infection). Cell type and time point are not known. CDR3 in amino acids: CASTAKLPGSNQPQHF. CDR3 DNA: TGTGCCAGCACCGCAAAACTACCGGGGAGCAATCAGCCCCAGCATTTT.